The sequence of this T cell receptor beta chain was determined in a study of T cell clonotyping in hematopoietic cell transplantation (dated by TCRdb to about 2021). Background for the entire study: Recipient samples taken before transplant were obtained following cytoreduction. A total of more than 130 blood samples were collected in the study from approximately 34 consecutive transplant recipients and their related donors. Patient recruitment ran from 2015 to early 2017, and follow-up continued until late 2020 or death. Overall results and qualifications from the work: After transplant, TCR diversity in recipients dropped, and pathologically expanded clonotypes climbed progressively between day 30 and day 180. Broader TCR repertoire diversity after transplant was predicted by Inverse Simpson Index values from donors and from recipients before transplant. Overlap with donor repertoires was found for only a small fraction of recipient repertoires, with over 97% found to appear de novo at the given depth. The sample size was limited and the cells went unsorted, which meant the CD4 and CD8 repertoire contributions could not be told apart.

Its CDR3 holds 16 amino acids, cysteine through phenylalanine. The DNA shown is the 48-base CDR3, in frame from base 1. In the germline V gene, CDR1 corresponds to SNHLY and CDR2 to FYNNEI. V lost 4 bases and J lost 0 bases; the stretch between them is 13 bases long. In the paper's terms, the time point label means: recipient sample about 28 days before transplant, after cytoreduction. Blood from recipients was drawn roughly 28 days before transplant, then again at days 30, 100 and 180 after transplant. Using Nuclei Lysis Solution, genomic DNA was extracted from unfractionated peripheral blood mononuclear cells that were either fresh or cryopreserved. As concerns this clone: The specificity of this receptor is unknown. Within one base of it there is no much larger clone, and no base qualities were kept.

The immunoSEQ assay, a bias-controlled multiplex PCR using V- and J-specific primers, was used to amplify TCR beta CDR3 regions from genomic DNA. In a second PCR step, the CDR3 amplicons were tagged with a proprietary barcode plus Illumina adapter sequences. An Illumina MiSeq instrument was used to sequence the CDR3 libraries. In the original analysis: Export and quality control were done with immunoSEQ Analyzer 3.0, while downstream analyses used R Bioconductor and Immunarch. Only productive rearrangements within the normalized downsampled data set were used in the calculation of repertoire metrics. In the normalized cohort, a clonotype counted as pathologically expanded if the clonotype was larger than 5 templates. Repertoire diversity was measured with the Inverse Simpson Index. To capture all clonotypes, CMV-specificity analyses were performed on the non-normalized data set. TCRdb provides this immuneACCESS table in a form limited to in-frame rearrangements. Some clones are lacking; in checked studies, under half of them reflect an unresolved V gene, and why the rest are absent is not known. V and J calls and clone size are those listed in that table; D and trimming were worked out from the DNA. The sample includes tens of thousands of clones, with roughly 80% observed a single time. Approximately 4.9% of the sample is taken by the ten largest.

The receptor was derived from a man aged 60-69 years with myelodysplastic syndrome. Some clones in this sample may be carry-over from other donors' samples. Sequences were derived from peripheral blood mononuclear cells, sampled before stem cell transplant. The V and J segments used are TRBV2 and TRBJ1-3; TRBD1 could be the D gene, as 5 bases match. The DNA sequence is as follows: TGTGCCAGCAGTGCTTCCGGGACCAGCTCTGGAAACACCATATATTTT. It encodes CASSASGTSSGNTIYF.